This T cell receptor (beta chain) is from a study of CD8+ T cells in alopecia areata (dated by TCRdb to 2016 to 2019). For the wider study: The treated patients, all with moderate-to-severe alopecia areata, were enrolled in an open-label pilot trial of oral tofacitinib given at 5 to 10 mg twice daily. To study T cell clonal expansion in alopecia areata, the researchers applied high-throughput TCRbeta sequencing to both the C3H/HeJ mouse model and human patients. Scalp clonality was compared across normal scalp (n=4), patchy alopecia areata scalp (n=8), and alopecia totalis/universalis scalp (n=8). Patients stayed on tofacitinib for 6 to 18 months and then had 6 months of follow-up off drug so that delayed response and recurrence could be assessed. In humans, TCRbeta sequencing was performed on scalp tissue and on sorted CD4+ and CD8+ peripheral blood T cells from healthy controls and from patients with patchy or totalis/universalis alopecia areata. TCRbeta CDR3 regions were amplified by immunoSEQ multiplex PCR with 35 Vbeta forward and 13 Jbeta reverse primers. Patients on tofacitinib were biopsied at baseline and after 4 and 24 weeks of treatment, and several of the patients also had a later scalp biopsy. RNA was extracted with the PAXgene miRNA kit for fixed scalp, the miRNeasy kit for PBMCs, and the RNeasy kit for mouse skin.

Taken from the germline V gene (reference sequence), the CDR1 and CDR2 loops are LNHDA and SQIVND. There are 15 amino acids in the CDR3, from cysteine to phenylalanine inclusive. The CDR3 DNA has 45 bases and is translated from base 1. After removal of 4 bases from V and 4 bases from J, the junction retains 9 bases not matched to a gene. The library came from the immunoSEQ multiplex PCR assay. RNA was extracted from all samples and reverse transcribed into cDNA as template for TCR sequencing. SuperScript III was used for first-strand cDNA synthesis, primed with a 2:1 mix of oligo-dT and random hexamers. A synthetic immune receptor repertoire was used to measure amplification bias, and any remaining bias was corrected computationally. Per the authors' processing: Raw reads were preprocessed for error removal, and CDR3 was defined according to IMGT conventions as running from the conserved cysteine to phenylalanine. To get clonality, Shannon entropy was normalized by log2 of the number of productive unique TCRs and the result was subtracted from 1. CD4 or CD8 identity of scalp clones was inferred by cross-referencing scalp TCRbeta sequences with sorted blood CD4 and CD8 repertoires. The table was pulled from immuneACCESS by TCRdb, which kept in-frame rearrangements only. Such tables lose some clones; where checked, under half of the loss comes from unresolved V genes, and the rest has no known cause. Clone size and V and J calls were adopted from that table, with D and trimming inferred from the DNA. The sample has about 150,000 clones on record, under 60% of them singletons. The ten biggest clones cover approximately 19% of the sample.

The sample's time point, from its label and the paper: baseline before oral tofacitinib. Lesional scalp punch biopsies and peripheral blood were collected from alopecia areata patients. After PBMCs were isolated by density centrifugation and stained for CD3, CD4 and CD8, a FACSAria was used to sort CD4+ and CD8+ T cells. Broader findings and caveats from the paper: TCR sequences shared between patients were less clear than in mice, possibly partly because of HLA diversity in the patient population. Lesional scalp, especially in alopecia totalis/universalis, showed higher clonality and more expanded CD8+ clones than normal scalp, suggesting antigenic drive. Unlike mouse skin, which is dominated by gammadelta T cells, normal human skin has resident alphabeta T cells that are also sequenced, and this complicates analysis of the scalp TCR repertoire.

As for this clone: Its target antigen remains unknown. No base qualities exist here, and no much larger clone lies one base off it.

The TCR originated in a human donor with alopecia areata. The sequencing used CD8+ T cells sorted from blood, collected at week 0. This sequence uses TRBV19 and TRBJ1-1, with TRBD1 identical over 7 junction bases. Here the CDR3 is given as CASSTTQGWITEAFF. The sequenced DNA: TGTGCCAGTAGTACCACACAGGGGTGGATCACTGAAGCTTTCTTT. With all but the CDR3 taken from the reference TRBV19 and TRBJ1-1 genes, the full variable domain is: DGGITQSPKYLFRKEGQNVTLSCEQNLNHDAMYWYRQDPGQGLRLIYYSQIVNDFQKGDIAEGYSVSREKKESFPLTVTSAQKNPTAFYLCASSTTQGWITEAFFGQGTRLTVV.